This is a list of T cell receptor beta chains from one sample in a study of siplizumab effects on memory and regulatory T cells. Assay: immunoSEQ multiplex PCR; the TCRdb copy retains only in-frame clones and omits some. This sample yields about 94,000 clones, of which 94% are seen a single time; roughly 0.3% belongs to the top ten. The sample consisted of non-Treg CD4+ T cells sorted from blood. The receptors here all came from a human donor in good health. Both conserved end residues are part of each CDR3. D genes are given only for firm matches. Clone sizes are given selectively: once, few, many, or a class where the clone is expanded.

V: TRBV12-5; D: TRBD1; size: NA; J: TRBJ1-2; DNA: TGTGCTAGTGGTACCTACGGGACAGGGGCTGGCTACACCTTC; CDR3: CASGTYGTGAGYTF
V: TRBV5-6; D: NA; size: NA; J: TRBJ1-1; DNA: TGTGCCAGCAGCTTATGGGGGGGCACTGAAGCTTTCTTT; CDR3: CASSLWGGTEAFF
V: TRBV9; D: TRBD1; size: NA; J: TRBJ2-3; DNA: TGTGCCAGCAGCGGATCGGGACAGCGCACAGATACGCAGTATTTT; CDR3: CASSGSGQRTDTQYF
V: TRBV7-2; D: NA; size: once; J: TRBJ2-3; DNA: TGTGCCAGCAGCTTACTGGGGTTCACAGATACGCAGTATTTT; CDR3: CASSLLGFTDTQYF
V: TRBV6-4; D: TRBD1; size: NA; J: TRBJ1-5; DNA: TGTGCCAGCAGTGACTCTGACAGGGCAGGGGTCCAGCCCCAGCATTTT; CDR3: CASSDSDRAGVQPQHF
V: TRBV6-5; D: TRBD2; size: NA; J: TRBJ2-7; DNA: TGTGCCAGCAGTTACCCCGGGAGGGGGGGCGAACAGTACTTC; CDR3: CASSYPGRGGEQYF
V: TRBV4-2; D: TRBD2; size: NA; J: TRBJ2-7; DNA: TGTGCCAGCAGCGCCCGAACTAGCGGGGGGGCCTTAGAGCAGTACTTC; CDR3: CASSARTSGGALEQYF
V: TRBV11-3; D: TRBD1; size: NA; J: TRBJ1-2; DNA: TGTGCCAGCAGCTTAGTAGCAGGGGGCGGCTATGGCTACACCTTC; CDR3: CASSLVAGGGYGYTF
V: TRBV7-6; D: NA; size: NA; J: TRBJ1-1; DNA: TGTGCCAGCAGCGAAGCAATGGGGAACACTGAAGCTTTCTTT; CDR3: CASSEAMGNTEAFF
V: TRBV5-1; D: NA; size: once; J: TRBJ1-6; DNA: TGCGCCAGCAGCGAAGAGACAGTTTCAAATTCACCCCTCCACTTT; CDR3: CASSEETVSNSPLHF
V: TRBV2; D: TRBD2; size: NA; J: TRBJ2-3; DNA: TGTGCCAGCCGCCTAGCGGGGGCCGGCACAGATACGCAGTATTTT; CDR3: CASRLAGAGTDTQYF
V: TRBV9; D: NA; size: NA; J: TRBJ2-6; DNA: TGTGCCAGCAGCGTATTTGACGAGAGCTCTGGGGCCAACGTCCTGACTTTC; CDR3: CASSVFDESSGANVLTF
V: TRBV30; D: TRBD2; size: NA; J: TRBJ2-1; DNA: TGTGCCTGGAGTCGACGGACTAGCGGCTCCTACAATGAGCAGTTCTTC; CDR3: CAWSRRTSGSYNEQFF
V: TRBV4-2; D: TRBD2; size: NA; J: TRBJ2-3; DNA: TGTGCCAGCAGCCAAGAGGGGTTGAAGCCTCTAGCGGGAGAGATGCAGTATTTT; CDR3: CASSQEGLKPLAGEMQYF
V: TRBV19; D: TRBD1; size: NA; J: TRBJ2-3; DNA: TGTGCCAGTAGTATTGGGACAGTCGGCACAGATACGCAGTATTTT; CDR3: CASSIGTVGTDTQYF
V: TRBV19; D: NA; size: NA; J: TRBJ2-7; DNA: TGTGCCAGTAGTGTCAGGGACGGCAGAGAGCAGTACTTC; CDR3: CASSVRDGREQYF
V: TRBV30; D: TRBD1; size: NA; J: TRBJ1-1; DNA: TGTGCCTGGAACAGGGGACCCGGTCAGAACACTGAAGCTTTCTTT; CDR3: CAWNRGPGQNTEAFF
V: TRBV4-1; D: TRBD2; size: NA; J: TRBJ2-3; DNA: TGCGCCAGCAGCAAAGGGGCTAGCGGGAGGAGCACAGATACGCAGTATTTT; CDR3: CASSKGASGRSTDTQYF
V: TRBV7-8; D: NA; size: NA; J: TRBJ2-3; DNA: TGTGCCAGCAGCTTAGATTCGGGGAGGCCCGGAGGAACGCAGTATTTT; CDR3: CASSLDSGRPGGTQYF
V: TRBV4-2; D: NA; size: NA; J: TRBJ1-5; DNA: TGTGCCAGCAGCCCCGAGCCTGCGGATAGCAATCAGCCCCAGCATTTT; CDR3: CASSPEPADSNQPQHF
V: TRBV2; D: NA; size: NA; J: TRBJ2-3; DNA: TGTGCCAGCAGTCGGACTGAAAACACAGATACGCAGTATTTT; CDR3: CASSRTENTDTQYF
V: TRBV2; D: NA; size: NA; J: TRBJ2-7; DNA: TGTGCCAGCATGGGTAGAGGGAGCTCCTACGAGCAGTACTTC; CDR3: CASMGRGSSYEQYF
V: TRBV9; D: NA; size: NA; J: TRBJ1-3; DNA: TGTGCCAGCAGCGTCGAGCCGGGACTCAGGTCCGGAAACACCATATATTTT; CDR3: CASSVEPGLRSGNTIYF
V: TRBV5-4; D: TRBD1; size: NA; J: TRBJ2-2; DNA: TGTGCCAGCAGCATCGGACAGGGGTTGAGCACCGGGGAGCTGTTTTTT; CDR3: CASSIGQGLSTGELFF
V: TRBV14; D: NA; size: NA; J: TRBJ1-4; DNA: TGTGCCAGCAGACCCTCCGTAGAGGAGGTTAATGAAAAACTGTTTTTT; CDR3: CASRPSVEEVNEKLFF
V: TRBV7-2; D: NA; size: NA; J: TRBJ1-1; DNA: TGTGCCAGCAGCTTAGCCGGCCCTAAGCTCGGGACTGAAGCTTTCTTT; CDR3: CASSLAGPKLGTEAFF
V: TRBV27; D: NA; size: NA; J: TRBJ1-6; DNA: TGTGCCAGCAGTTTATTGGGTTCTGCATCACCCCTCCACTTT; CDR3: CASSLLGSASPLHF
V: TRBV11-3; D: TRBD2; size: NA; J: TRBJ2-3; DNA: TGTGCCAGCAGCCCCGAACTAGCGGTTCGGGGGGATACGCAGTATTTT; CDR3: CASSPELAVRGDTQYF
V: TRBV7-2; D: NA; size: once; J: TRBJ2-4; DNA: TGTGCCAGCAGCTTAGCTGGGGTGGACAAAAACATTCAGTACTTC; CDR3: CASSLAGVDKNIQYF
V: TRBV9; D: NA; size: NA; J: TRBJ2-7; DNA: TGTGCCAGCAGCGTAGCTGGGGCAGGGAACCCCTACGAGCAGTACTTC; CDR3: CASSVAGAGNPYEQYF
V: TRBV30; D: NA; size: few; J: TRBJ1-1; DNA: TGTGCCTGGAGAACAACAGGGTATCGGACTGAAGCTTTCTTT; CDR3: CAWRTTGYRTEAFF
V: TRBV18; D: NA; size: NA; J: TRBJ1-1; DNA: TGTGCCAGCTCACCCCAGGGCACTGAAGCTTTCTTT; CDR3: CASSPQGTEAFF
V: TRBV5-1; D: NA; size: NA; J: TRBJ2-3; DNA: TGCGCCAGCAGCTTGGTTGGGGGAGGTTTAACGGATACGCAGTATTTT; CDR3: CASSLVGGGLTDTQYF
V: TRBV6-5; D: NA; size: few; J: TRBJ1-5; DNA: TGTGCCAGCAGCCCCAAGCTTCCCCCTCAGCCCCAGCATTTT; CDR3: CASSPKLPPQPQHF
V: TRBV7-9; D: NA; size: NA; J: TRBJ1-2; DNA: TGTGCCAGCAGTTTTGACGGACTATCCACCTATGGCTACACCTTC; CDR3: CASSFDGLSTYGYTF
V: TRBV14; D: NA; size: NA; J: TRBJ2-7; DNA: TGTGCCAGCAGCCAAGGTCCCCCCCCCTACGAGCAGTACTTC; CDR3: CASSQGPPPYEQYF
V: TRBV30; D: NA; size: NA; J: TRBJ2-2; DNA: TGTGCCTGGAGTATTGGCTCCCTCGGGGAGCTGTTTTTT; CDR3: CAWSIGSLGELFF
V: TRBV11-2; D: TRBD1; size: NA; J: TRBJ1-2; DNA: TGTGCCAGCAGTTCTATCCACAGGGGACTGAGGGGTGGCTATGGCTACACCTTC; CDR3: CASSSIHRGLRGGYGYTF
V: TRBV4-3; D: NA; size: once; J: TRBJ1-2; DNA: TGCGCCAGCAGCCAAGGACAAAACTATGGCTACACCTTC; CDR3: CASSQGQNYGYTF
V: TRBV25-1; D: NA; size: NA; J: TRBJ2-2; DNA: TGTGCCAGCAGTGAACAGGGTTCCGGGGAGCTGTTTTTT; CDR3: CASSEQGSGELFF